The rows below give T cell receptor beta chains drawn from one sample of a study of T cell responses to AZD1222 COVID-19 vaccine. The repertoire was sequenced with immunoSEQ multiplex PCR; TCRdb's copy has only in-frame clones and lacks some. The top ten hold approximately 6.2% of the sample, which has about 140,000 clones, 90% seen once. Sequenced material: peripheral blood, taken 28 days after the second AZD1222 dose. The receptors were gathered from an adult who received the AZD1222 COVID-19 vaccine. Each CDR3 is given without its conserved first and last residue.

j_call: TRBJ1-1
v_call: TRBV30
cdr3_aa: AWSVGIMNTEAF

j_call: TRBJ2-7
v_call: TRBV13
cdr3_aa: ASSLKADTVYEQY

j_call: TRBJ1-6
v_call: TRBV24-1
cdr3_aa: ATSDSGAYNSPLH

j_call: TRBJ1-2
v_call: TRBV6-6
cdr3_aa: ASSSSSAERGYT

j_call: TRBJ1-5
v_call: TRBV19
cdr3_aa: ASSRDRGLRDQPQH

j_call: TRBJ2-2
v_call: TRBV2
cdr3_aa: ASSEEYTNTGELF

j_call: TRBJ1-5
v_call: TRBV28
cdr3_aa: ASSSPPQDSNQPQH

j_call: TRBJ2-2
v_call: TRBV6-5
cdr3_aa: ASRPQDRRTGELF

j_call: TRBJ2-3
v_call: TRBV9
cdr3_aa: ASSVDAGGTSTDTQY

j_call: TRBJ2-7
v_call: TRBV7-3
cdr3_aa: ASSFGLAGADEQY

j_call: TRBJ1-6
v_call: TRBV6-5
cdr3_aa: ASGELWLYNSPLH

j_call: TRBJ2-5
v_call: TRBV29-1
cdr3_aa: SGSGGLQKTQY

j_call: TRBJ1-1
v_call: TRBV6-6
cdr3_aa: ASSTGIVTEAF

j_call: TRBJ1-5
v_call: TRBV19
cdr3_aa: ASGYSNQPQH

j_call: TRBJ1-1
v_call: TRBV5-1
cdr3_aa: ASSSRLTGGHTEAF

j_call: TRBJ1-2
v_call: TRBV28
cdr3_aa: ASNTGQGGYGYT

j_call: TRBJ1-2
v_call: TRBV7-3
cdr3_aa: ASSLYPDSYYGYT

j_call: TRBJ2-1
v_call: TRBV5-4
cdr3_aa: ASSFGGEQF

j_call: TRBJ2-3
v_call: TRBV5-1
cdr3_aa: ASSLVRFDTGVTDTQY

j_call: TRBJ1-5
v_call: TRBV30
cdr3_aa: AWSQGQGSNQPQH

j_call: TRBJ1-2
v_call: TRBV2
cdr3_aa: ASSQSSSARIT

j_call: TRBJ1-4
v_call: TRBV29-1
cdr3_aa: SVAPNRGLPWKLF

j_call: TRBJ1-2
v_call: TRBV5-1
cdr3_aa: ASSLPQNYGYT

j_call: TRBJ1-2
v_call: TRBV28
cdr3_aa: ASSPTIDRAYGYT

j_call: TRBJ2-7
v_call: TRBV28
cdr3_aa: ATSQNEQY

j_call: TRBJ2-2
v_call: TRBV27
cdr3_aa: ASSLEVWAANTGELF

j_call: TRBJ1-2
v_call: TRBV20-1
cdr3_aa: SDYGYT

j_call: TRBJ1-6
v_call: TRBV3-1/TRBV3-2
cdr3_aa: ASTNGQTYNSPLH

j_call: TRBJ1-2
v_call: TRBV4-1
cdr3_aa: ASSPTGRSNYGYT

j_call: TRBJ1-1
v_call: TRBV7-2
cdr3_aa: ASTIRGLRTGLDTEAF

j_call: TRBJ2-1
v_call: TRBV28
cdr3_aa: ASSTAGAYNEQF

j_call: TRBJ1-3
v_call: TRBV6-5
cdr3_aa: ASSHRGIGGNTIY

j_call: TRBJ2-1
v_call: TRBV6-5
cdr3_aa: ASSPLAGRHNEQF

j_call: TRBJ1-2
v_call: TRBV27
cdr3_aa: ASSLQGAGGYT

j_call: TRBJ1-1
v_call: TRBV5-1
cdr3_aa: ASIGSMNTEAF

j_call: TRBJ1-5
v_call: TRBV28
cdr3_aa: ASSYLRNQPQH

j_call: TRBJ2-5
v_call: TRBV24-1
cdr3_aa: ATAQEGREETQY

j_call: TRBJ1-2
v_call: TRBV6-1
cdr3_aa: ASSERTGSIYGYT

j_call: TRBJ1-3
v_call: TRBV18
cdr3_aa: ASSPPGRAVSGNTIY

j_call: TRBJ2-1
v_call: TRBV9
cdr3_aa: ASSVLAGGGNEQF

j_call: TRBJ1-1
v_call: TRBV19
cdr3_aa: ASSMDRLGQQNTEAF

j_call: TRBJ1-1
v_call: TRBV27
cdr3_aa: ASSLMGAGTEAF

j_call: TRBJ2-3
v_call: TRBV3-1/TRBV3-2
cdr3_aa: ASSQDLDTGGITDTQY

j_call: TRBJ2-7
v_call: TRBV3-1/TRBV3-2
cdr3_aa: ASSQRGLEQY

j_call: TRBJ1-5
v_call: TRBV5-1
cdr3_aa: ASSTGLDNGNQPQH

j_call: TRBJ2-7
v_call: TRBV14
cdr3_aa: ASSPQKQGWRHEQY

j_call: TRBJ1-5
v_call: TRBV2
cdr3_aa: ASRGDRGIQPQH

j_call: TRBJ1-1
v_call: TRBV7-9
cdr3_aa: ASSPPLTGGDMKAF

j_call: TRBJ1-1
v_call: TRBV7-2
cdr3_aa: ASSLEGVGTEAF

j_call: TRBJ1-2
v_call: TRBV5-1
cdr3_aa: ASSIRSQGAYGYT

j_call: TRBJ2-1
v_call: TRBV29-1
cdr3_aa: SVEGQAGGGSYNEQF

j_call: TRBJ1-2
v_call: TRBV28
cdr3_aa: ASRGQVYGYT

j_call: TRBJ2-5
v_call: TRBV10-3
cdr3_aa: AISILLDGSETQY

j_call: TRBJ1-4
v_call: TRBV19
cdr3_aa: ASSDPESEKLF

j_call: TRBJ2-2
v_call: TRBV5-8
cdr3_aa: ASSFLAGATGELF

j_call: TRBJ2-1
v_call: TRBV4-2
cdr3_aa: ASSQDPGQSSYNEQF

j_call: TRBJ2-7
v_call: TRBV12-3/TRBV12-4
cdr3_aa: ASSLQQGGEQY

j_call: TRBJ2-1
v_call: TRBV27
cdr3_aa: ASSLALNLYNEQF

j_call: TRBJ2-5
v_call: TRBV28
cdr3_aa: ASRLAEDGGQHRTQY